This T cell receptor beta chain was recorded in a study of cytomegalovirus exposure and HLA in healthy donors. PCR primers comprised 60 Vbeta and 13 Jbeta primers. TCRdb's copy holds only in-frame clones and misses some; the assay was immunoSEQ multiplex PCR. This table has approximately 120,000 clones, about 81% appearing once. In germline, CDR1 is SGHRS, CDR2 YFSETQ. The CDR3 is 15 amino acids. Trimming took 0 bases from V and 4 from J, leaving 10 bases between them. The source is a woman in her twenties or thirties in good health and CMV-seronegative. The sequenced sample was PBMCs. V gene TRBV5-1 combines with J gene TRBJ2-2; D is uncertain. CDR3 sequence: CASSLAILGTGELFF. CDR3 in DNA: TGCGCCAGCAGCTTGGCTATCCTCGGCACCGGGGAGCTGTTTTTT.